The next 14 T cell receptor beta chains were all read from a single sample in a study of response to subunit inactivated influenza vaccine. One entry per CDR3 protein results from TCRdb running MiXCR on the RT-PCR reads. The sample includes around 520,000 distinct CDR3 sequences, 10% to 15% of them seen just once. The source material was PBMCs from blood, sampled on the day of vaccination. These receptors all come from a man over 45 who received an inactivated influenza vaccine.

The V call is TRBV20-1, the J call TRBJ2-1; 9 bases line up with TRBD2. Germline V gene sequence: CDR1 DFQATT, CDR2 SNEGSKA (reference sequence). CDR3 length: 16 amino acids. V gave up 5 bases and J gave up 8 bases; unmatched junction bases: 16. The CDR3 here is CSAPQSGRPHSDEQFF. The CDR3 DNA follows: TGCAGTGCTCCACAAAGCGGGAGGCCCCATAGCGATGAGCAGTTCTTC.

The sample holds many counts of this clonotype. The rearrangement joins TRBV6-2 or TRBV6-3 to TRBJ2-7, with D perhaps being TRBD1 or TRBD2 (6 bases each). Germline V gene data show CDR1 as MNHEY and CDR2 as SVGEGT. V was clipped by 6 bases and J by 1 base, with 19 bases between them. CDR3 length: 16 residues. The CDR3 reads CASRPRGTQISYEQYF. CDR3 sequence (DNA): TGTGCCAGCAGACCCCGCGGGACACAGATTTCCTACGAGCAGTACTTC.

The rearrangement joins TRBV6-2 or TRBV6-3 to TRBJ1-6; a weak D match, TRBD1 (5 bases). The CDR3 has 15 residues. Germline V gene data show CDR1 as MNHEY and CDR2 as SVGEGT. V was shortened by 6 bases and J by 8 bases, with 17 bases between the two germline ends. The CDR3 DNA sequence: TGTGCCAGCAGGCGGGACGCGAAACGGGATTCACCCCTCCACTTT. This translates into CASRRDAKRDSPLHF.

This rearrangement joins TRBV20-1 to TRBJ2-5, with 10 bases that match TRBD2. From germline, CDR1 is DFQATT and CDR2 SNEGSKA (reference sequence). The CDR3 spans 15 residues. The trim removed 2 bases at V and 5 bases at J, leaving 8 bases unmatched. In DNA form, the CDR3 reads TGCAGTGCTAGAAGCCTAGCGGGAGCAGAGGAGACCCAGTACTTC. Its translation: CSARSLAGAEETQYF.

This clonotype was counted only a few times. CDR3 residues: CASSLELGGGSTDTQYF. The CDR3 DNA reads TGCGCCAGCAGCTTGGAACTTGGCGGAGGGAGCACAGATACGCAGTATTTT. The chain combines TRBV5-1 with TRBJ2-3; D perhaps matches TRBD2 (6 bases). V lost 0 bases, J lost 0 bases, and 14 bases lay in between. The CDR3 has 17 amino acids. Germline CDR1 and CDR2: SGHRS and YFSETQ.

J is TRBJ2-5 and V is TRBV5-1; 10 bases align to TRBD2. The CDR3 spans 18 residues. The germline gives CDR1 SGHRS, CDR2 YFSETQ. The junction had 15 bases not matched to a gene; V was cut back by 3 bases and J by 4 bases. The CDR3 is CASSSGSAGGPSRETQYF. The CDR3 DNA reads TGCGCCAGCAGCTCTGGGTCAGCGGGAGGGCCTTCCCGAGAGACCCAGTACTTC.

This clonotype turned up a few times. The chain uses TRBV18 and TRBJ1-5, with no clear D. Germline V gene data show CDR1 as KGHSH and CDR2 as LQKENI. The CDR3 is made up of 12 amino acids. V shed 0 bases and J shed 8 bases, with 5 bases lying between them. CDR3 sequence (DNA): TGTGCCAGCTCACCACCCCCGAAGCCCCAGCATTTT. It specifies CASSPPPKPQHF.

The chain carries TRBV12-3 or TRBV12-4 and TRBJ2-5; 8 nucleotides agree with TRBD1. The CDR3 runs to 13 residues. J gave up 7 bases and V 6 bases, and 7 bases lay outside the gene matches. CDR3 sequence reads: CASRTGDIGTQYF. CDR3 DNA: TGTGCCAGCAGGACAGGGGACATTGGGACCCAGTACTTC.

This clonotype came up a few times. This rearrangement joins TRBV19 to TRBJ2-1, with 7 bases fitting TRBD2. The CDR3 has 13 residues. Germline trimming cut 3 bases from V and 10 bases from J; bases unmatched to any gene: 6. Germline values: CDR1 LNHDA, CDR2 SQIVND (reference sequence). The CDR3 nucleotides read TGTGCCAGTAGTATTCTTTCTAGCGGCGAGCAGTTCTTC. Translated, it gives CASSILSSGEQFF.

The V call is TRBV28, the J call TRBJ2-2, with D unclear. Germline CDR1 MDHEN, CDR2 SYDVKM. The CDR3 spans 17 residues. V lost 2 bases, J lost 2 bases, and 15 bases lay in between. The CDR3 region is CASSLVGSNLNTGELFF. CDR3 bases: TGTGCCAGCAGTTTAGTGGGCAGCAATCTTAACACCGGGGAGCTGTTTTTT.

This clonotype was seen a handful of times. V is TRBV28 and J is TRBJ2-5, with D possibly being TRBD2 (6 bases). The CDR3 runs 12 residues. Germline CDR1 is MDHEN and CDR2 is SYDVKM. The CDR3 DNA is TGTTCCGTGGGGGGAGCTGCAGAGACCCAGTACTTC. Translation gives CSVGGAAETQYF. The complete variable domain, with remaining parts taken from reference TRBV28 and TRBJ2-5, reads DVKVTQSSRYLVKRTGEKVFLECVQDMDHENMFWYRQDPGLGLRLIYFSYDVKMKEKGDIPEGYSVSREKKERFSLILESASTNQTSMYLCSVGGAAETQYFGPGTRLLVL.

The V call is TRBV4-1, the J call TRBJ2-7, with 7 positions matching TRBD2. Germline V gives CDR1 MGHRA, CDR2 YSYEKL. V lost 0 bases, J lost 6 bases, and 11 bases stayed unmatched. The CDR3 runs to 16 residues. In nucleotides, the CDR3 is TGCGCCAGCAGCCAAGATTCGGGACTAAGGGTGGGCGAGCAGTACTTC. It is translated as CASSQDSGLRVGEQYF.

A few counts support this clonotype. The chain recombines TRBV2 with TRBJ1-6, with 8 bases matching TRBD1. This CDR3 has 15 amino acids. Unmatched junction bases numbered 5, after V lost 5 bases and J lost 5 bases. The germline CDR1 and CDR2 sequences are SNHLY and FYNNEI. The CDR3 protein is CASSSRQGNNSPLHF. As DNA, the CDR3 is TGTGCCAGCAGTTCTCGACAGGGGAATAATTCACCCCTCCACTTT.

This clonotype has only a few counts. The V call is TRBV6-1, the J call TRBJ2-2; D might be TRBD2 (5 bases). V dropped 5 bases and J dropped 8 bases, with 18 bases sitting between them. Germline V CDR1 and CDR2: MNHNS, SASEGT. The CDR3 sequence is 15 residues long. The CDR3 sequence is CASSLDRGYAGELFF. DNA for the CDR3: TGTGCCAGCAGTCTTGACCGGGGTTATGCGGGGGAGCTGTTTTTT.